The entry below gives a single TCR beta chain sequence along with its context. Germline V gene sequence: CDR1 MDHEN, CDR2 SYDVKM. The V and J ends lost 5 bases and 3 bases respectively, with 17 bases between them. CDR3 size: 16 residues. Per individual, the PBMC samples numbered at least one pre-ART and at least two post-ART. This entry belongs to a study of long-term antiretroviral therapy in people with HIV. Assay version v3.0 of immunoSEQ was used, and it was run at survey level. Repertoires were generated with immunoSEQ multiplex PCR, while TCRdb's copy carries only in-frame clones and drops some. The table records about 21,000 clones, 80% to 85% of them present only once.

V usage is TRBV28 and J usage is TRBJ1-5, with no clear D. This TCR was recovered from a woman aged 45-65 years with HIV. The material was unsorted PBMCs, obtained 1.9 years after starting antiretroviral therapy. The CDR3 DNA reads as TGTGCCAGCAGTCCCTCGAGTTTAGGGATCAATCAGCCCCAGCATTTT. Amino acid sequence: CASSPSSLGINQPQHF.